The source of this T cell receptor beta chain is a study of T-cell reconstitution after alpha-beta-depleted transplantation in children. Worth noting for this clonotype: The antigen remains undetermined.

Unique molecular identifiers were built into the TCRbeta library. TCRdb ran MiXCR on the PCR reads and lists one entry per CDR3 protein. The profile shows approximately 500,000 distinct CDR3 sequences, over 9.5% of them singletons. From germline, CDR1 is KGHSH and CDR2 LQKENI. Trimming left V 5 bases short and J 6 bases short, with 7 bases between. The CDR3 sequence is 12 residues long. Study-wide results and limits: Several hundred rapidly expanded clones from non-depleted graft cells reportedly supplied alpha-beta T cells about two months post-transplant.

This TCR was recovered from a child aged 2-15 years with inherited bone marrow failure, due to receive a stem cell transplant. The chain recombines TRBV18 with TRBJ2-2, with D possibly matching TRBD1 (5 bases). The source was PBMCs, collected before TCRalphabeta/CD19-depleted stem cell transplant. The CDR3 region is CASSTTAGELFF. The CDR3 nucleotides are TGTGCCAGCTCAACGACAGCCGGGGAGCTGTTTTTT.